This T cell receptor beta chain was captured by sequencing in a study of a mutant IDH1 vaccine in newly diagnosed glioma. Study-level information: Patients got their first vaccination 4-6 weeks after radiotherapy alone, or with temozolomide cycles. Earlier treatment was radiotherapy, temozolomide, or both, with most getting both.

The protocol was immunoSEQ multiplex PCR, while the TCRdb copy is restricted to in-frame clones and leaves out a portion. The sample lists 40,000 to 50,000 clones, 80% to 90% seen once, with around 1.5% in the top ten. About this clone itself: The antigen is not known.

Study-wide points: Vaccine-induced immune responses were detected in around 93% of patients.

Stated time point: week 5, during vaccination. The investigators gave 300 ug of mutant IDH1 20-mer peptide in each vaccine dose, together with topical imiquimod. Trimming cost V 0 bases and J 4 bases, with 5 bases left between them. The CDR3 contains 12 residues. Germline V gene lookup returns CDR1 SGHRS and CDR2 YFSETQ. The sequence was obtained from a man aged 35 to 55 with glioma. J is TRBJ2-7 and V is TRBV5-1, with D unclear. Sequencing was performed on PBMCs, taken from a glioma patient whose treatment included an IDH1 peptide vaccine. For the CDR3, the DNA is TGCGCCAGCAGCTTGGAGTATTACGAGCAGTACTTC. Translating gives CASSLEYYEQYF. Using reference TRBV5-1 and TRBJ2-7 for the parts outside the CDR3, the full variable domain is KAGVTQTPRYLIKTRGQQVTLSCSPISGHRSVSWYQQTPGQGLQFLFEYFSETQRNKGNFPGRFSGRQFSNSRSEMNVSTLELGDSALYLCASSLEYYEQYFGPGTRLTVT.